This T cell receptor beta chain was observed in a study of cytomegalovirus exposure and HLA in healthy donors. It was with 60 Vbeta and 13 Jbeta primers that the PCR ran. Profiled with immunoSEQ multiplex PCR; TCRdb holds only in-frame clones, not every one. This table has about 200,000 clones, around 86% appearing once. Germline CDR1 and CDR2: MGHDK and SYGVNS. Germline trimming cut 4 bases from V and 6 bases from J; bases unmatched to any gene: 3. There are 14 residues in the CDR3. Study outcomes and limitations: Immune exposure was documented only through CMV serostatus. Later on, an analysis tied 15,000 to 20,000 TCR beta sequences to HLA alleles at 0.05 false discovery rate.

With regard to this clone: Its antigen is still unknown.

The chain links TRBV25-1 to TRBJ2-3, with 11 bases aligning to TRBD2. This clonotype originated in a woman between 40 and 50 years old in good health and CMV-seronegative. The sample taken for sequencing was PBMCs. CDR3 DNA: TGTGCCAGCAGTGCGACTAGCGGGATTGATACGCAGTATTTT. Its translation: CASSATSGIDTQYF.